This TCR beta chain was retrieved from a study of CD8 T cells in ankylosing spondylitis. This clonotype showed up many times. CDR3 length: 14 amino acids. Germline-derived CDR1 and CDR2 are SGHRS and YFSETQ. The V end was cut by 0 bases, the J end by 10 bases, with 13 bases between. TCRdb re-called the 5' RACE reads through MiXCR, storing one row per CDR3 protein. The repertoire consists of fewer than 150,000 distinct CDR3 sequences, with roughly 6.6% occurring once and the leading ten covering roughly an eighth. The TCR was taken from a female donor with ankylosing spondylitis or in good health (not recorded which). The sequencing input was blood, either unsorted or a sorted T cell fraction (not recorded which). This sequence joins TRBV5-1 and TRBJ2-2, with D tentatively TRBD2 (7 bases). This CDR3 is CASSLANAGAELFF. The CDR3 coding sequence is TGCGCCAGCAGCTTGGCCAACGCGGGGGCGGAGCTGTTTTTT. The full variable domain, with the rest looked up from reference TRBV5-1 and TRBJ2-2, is KAGVTQTPRYLIKTRGQQVTLSCSPISGHRSVSWYQQTPGQGLQFLFEYFSETQRNKGNFPGRFSGRQFSNSRSEMNVSTLELGDSALYLCASSLANAGAELFFGEGSRLTVL.